The 6 T cell receptor beta chains given below trace back to one sample, sequenced in a study of tumor-infiltrating lymphocytes in oesophageal squamous cell carcinoma. TCRdb itself ran the PCR reads through MiXCR, one entry per CDR3 protein. The sample lists 20,000 or so distinct CDR3 sequences, roughly 40% occurring once. Sequenced sample: esophageal tumor tissue. These receptors all come from a male donor with esophageal squamous cell carcinoma.

This clonotype was counted a few times. One junction end does not reproduce the germline sequence, and a read error may be involved. DNA of the CDR3: TGTGCTAGCAGCTTAGCAGTCGGGGGGCAGGAGACCCAGTACTTC. Translation: CASSLAVGGQETQYF. This chain connects TRBV7-6 to TRBJ2-3, with D possibly being TRBD2 (7 bases). The DNA end favors TRBJ2-5, so the J call may be wrong. Germline CDR1 and CDR2: SGHVS and FNYEAQ. The CDR3 covers 15 residues.

This clonotype has a count of ten or more. This chain joins TRBV28 and TRBJ2-5; D not certain. Deletions cut 4 bases from V and 5 bases from J, with 17 bases between. Germline CDR1 and CDR2: MDHEN and SYDVKM. The CDR3 totals 15 residues. The chain's CDR3 is CASSSSLNFLETQYF. CDR3 sequence (DNA): TGTGCCAGCAGTTCCTCCCTTAATTTCTTGGAGACCCAGTACTTC.

This clonotype was found many times. V is TRBV6-1 and J is TRBJ2-6; maybe TRBD2 (6 bases). V was shortened by 5 bases and J by 2 bases, with 13 bases between the two germline ends. This CDR3 spans 16 amino acids. CDR1 and CDR2 from the germline V gene are MNHNS and SASEGT. CDR3 protein: CASSYARGAGANVLTF. CDR3 nucleotides: TGTGCCAGCAGTTACGCGCGGGGCGCTGGGGCCAACGTCCTGACTTTC.

This rearrangement joins TRBV11-2 to TRBJ2-3; 14 nucleotides line up with TRBD2. The J call may be in error: the DNA end matches TRBJ2-1 better. Germline V gene sequence: CDR1 SGHAT, CDR2 FQNNGV. This CDR3 contains 16 residues. The chain's CDR3 is CASSSGLAGGNNEQFF. DNA for the CDR3: TGTGCCAGCAGCTCCGGACTAGCGGGGGGCAACAATGAGCAGTTCTTC.

This clonotype was seen a handful of times. The chain joins TRBV7-6 to TRBJ2-5; D gene uncertain. The J call is doubtful: the DNA matches TRBJ2-1 better. The CDR3 length is 15 residues. CDR1 and CDR2 (germline): SGHVS, FNYEAQ. CDR3 protein: CASSSWSSLGNEQFF. The CDR3, as DNA: TGTGCCAGCAGCTCGTGGAGTAGTCTCGGGAATGAGCAGTTCTTC.

The rearrangement uses TRBV6-2 or TRBV6-3 and TRBJ2-1, with D uncertain. The CDR3 has 14 amino acids. Trimming left V 5 bases short and J 7 bases short, with 15 bases between. The V gene's germline CDR1 is MNHEY and CDR2 SVGEGT. CDR3: CASSEPWRKNEQFF. Written as DNA, the CDR3 is TGTGCCAGCAGTGAACCCTGGCGTAAGAATGAGCAGTTCTTC.